The 31 T cell receptor beta chains presented below share a single source sample, sequenced in a study of T cell repertoires in cytomegalovirus infection. One entry per CDR3 protein, called by TCRdb with MiXCR from the reads. The sample includes roughly 730,000 distinct CDR3 sequences, around 31% of them seen just once. No antigens are known for them. Material: cultured PBMCs, obtained from culture after CMV antigen stimulation. The receptors were sampled from a human donor in good health (CMV status not recorded). Some clones in this sample may be carry-over from other donors' samples.

The chain joins TRBV12-3 or TRBV12-4 to TRBJ2-1; 10 bases align to TRBD2. After removal of 6 bases from V and 3 bases from J, the junction contained 5 bases not matched to a gene. The CDR3 is made up of 15 amino acids. CDR3 loop: CASRTGLASYNEQFF. CDR3 nucleotides: TGTGCCAGCAGGACGGGACTAGCGAGCTACAATGAGCAGTTCTTC.

This chain connects TRBV19 to TRBJ2-2; D might be TRBD2 (6 bases). From germline, CDR1 is LNHDA and CDR2 SQIVND (reference sequence). This CDR3 region has 13 residues. V was clipped by 7 bases and J by 1 base, with 7 bases between them. CDR3 DNA sequence: TGTGCCAGTAAGGAGGGGAACACCGGGGAGCTGTTTTTT. Its translation: CASKEGNTGELFF.

Only a few counts were recorded for this clonotype. The gene calls are TRBV4-1 and TRBJ2-5; TRBD2 aligns across 8 bases. V shed 2 bases and J 2 bases; nucleotides not matched to a gene: 1. The CDR3 extends over 14 amino acids. Germline V gene sequence: CDR1 MGHRA, CDR2 YSYEKL. The CDR3 bases are TGCGCCAGCAGCCAACCGGGGGGGCAAGAGACCCAGTACTTC. It translates to CASSQPGGQETQYF.

The rearrangement links TRBV2 to TRBJ2-3, with TRBD2 matching over 11 bases. Germline V gene lookup returns CDR1 SNHLY and CDR2 FYNNEI. Trimming at V came to 6 bases and at J to 1 base, leaving 9 bases not matched to a gene. The CDR3 length is 17 residues. The CDR3 nucleotides are TGTGCCAGCAGACAAGACCTAGCGGGGGGCCGCACAGATACGCAGTATTTT. This translates into CASRQDLAGGRTDTQYF.

The rearrangement links TRBV20-1 to TRBJ2-7, with no clear D. The V and J ends lost 1 base and 4 bases respectively, with 8 bases between them. Germline assignment: CDR1 DFQATT and CDR2 SNEGSKA (reference sequence). The CDR3 has 12 amino acids. CDR3 nucleotide sequence: TGCAGTGCTAGAGGCACTAAATACGAGCAGTACTTC. Protein: CSARGTKYEQYF.

This clonotype was counted a few times. The chain carries TRBV20-1 and TRBJ2-1, with D perhaps matching TRBD1 or TRBD2 (6 bases each). The germline CDR1 and CDR2 sequences are DFQATT and SNEGSKA (reference sequence). The CDR3 runs 13 residues. The CDR3 loop reads CKVQGGVSDEQFF. As DNA, the CDR3 is TGCAAGGTACAGGGCGGGGTGAGTGATGAGCAGTTCTTC.

This clonotype was observed many times. The chain has TRBV7-2 and TRBJ2-7; D not resolved. The length of the CDR3 is 14 residues. Looked up from germline, CDR1 is SGHTA and CDR2 is FQGNSA. V dropped 2 bases and J dropped 0 bases, with 8 bases sitting between them. CDR3 residues: CASSLILSSYEQYF. Here the CDR3 DNA reads TGTGCCAGCAGCTTAATCCTGAGCTCCTACGAGCAGTACTTC.

The sample holds a few counts of this clonotype. The chain is built from TRBV12-3 or TRBV12-4 and TRBJ2-5; possible D gene TRBD2, 6 bases. The CDR3 covers 14 residues. V dropped 6 bases and J dropped 2 bases, with 13 bases sitting between them. The CDR3 DNA follows: TGTGCCAGCAGCCGGGGGATGGAACAAGAGACCCAGTACTTC. It codes for CASSRGMEQETQYF.

This clonotype was detected a few times. This chain joins TRBV7-2 and TRBJ2-5, with a tentative D call TRBD1 (5 bases). Germline V gene data show CDR1 as SGHTA and CDR2 as FQGNSA. The CDR3 has 17 amino acids. V lost 1 base to trimming and J lost 3 bases, with 18 bases between them. The CDR3 nucleotides read TGTGCCAGCAGCTTAGAGGGGTGGGGCAGGGCGGAAGAGACCCAGTACTTC. Its translation: CASSLEGWGRAEETQYF. Variable domain in full (rest from reference TRBV7-2 and TRBJ2-5): GAGVSQSPSNKVTEKGKDVELRCDPISGHTALYWYRQSLGQGLEFLIYFQGNSAPDKSGLPSDRFSAERTGGSVSTLTIQRTQQEDSAVYLCASSLEGWGRAEETQYFGPGTRLLVL.

The J gene is TRBJ1-6, the V gene TRBV11-2; possibly TRBD1 for D (6 bases). The CDR3 is made up of 14 amino acids. Per germline, CDR1 SGHAT and CDR2 FQNNGV. Trimming took off 2 bases at V and 10 bases at J, with 12 bases between the two ends. The DNA of the CDR3 is TGTGCCAGCAGCTTACTCACAGGGCAATCACCCCTCCACTTT. Encoded protein: CASSLLTGQSPLHF.

The chain carries TRBV28 and TRBJ2-7; D possibly corresponds to TRBD1 (6 bases). Germline CDR1 and CDR2: MDHEN and SYDVKM. This CDR3 comprises 15 residues. V lost 6 bases to trimming and J lost 6 bases, with 21 bases between them. The CDR3 DNA is TGTGCCAGCAGAATAACAGGGTCTCGGATGATCGAGCAGTACTTC. It is translated as CASRITGSRMIEQYF.

The rearrangement links TRBV28 to TRBJ1-6; D remains unclear. Germline assignment: CDR1 MDHEN and CDR2 SYDVKM. The CDR3 contains 12 residues. V dropped 9 bases and J dropped 6 bases, with 9 bases sitting between them. The CDR3 loop is CASREPNSPLHF. The DNA of the CDR3 is TGTGCCAGTCGGGAGCCTAATTCACCCCTCCACTTT.

J is TRBJ1-2 and V is TRBV7-2; D ambiguous. Germline V lookup: CDR1 SGHTA, CDR2 FQGNSA. Trimming removed 2 bases from V and 0 bases from J, with 10 bases in between. This CDR3 contains 15 residues. The CDR3 DNA reads TGTGCCAGCAGCTTACAAGTTCTGGCTAACTATGGCTACACCTTC. Its translation is CASSLQVLANYGYTF.

The chain recombines TRBV5-4 with TRBJ2-3; 8 bases fit TRBD2. CDR1 and CDR2 (germline): SGHNT, YYREEE (reference sequence). CDR3 size: 13 residues. J gave up 9 bases and V 4 bases, and 7 bases lay outside the gene matches. The CDR3 protein is CASSPQPSGTQYF. CDR3 bases: TGTGCCAGCAGCCCCCAGCCTAGCGGGACGCAGTATTTT. Full variable domain (outside the CDR3, taken from reference TRBV5-4 and TRBJ2-3): ETGVTQSPTHLIKTRGQQVTLRCSSQSGHNTVSWYQQALGQGPQFIFQYYREEENGRGNFPPRFSGLQFPNYSSELNVNALELDDSALYLCASSPQPSGTQYFGPGTRLTVL.

This clonotype has only one observation. The chain has TRBV19 and TRBJ2-3; tentative D call: TRBD2 (5 bases). The CDR3 has 14 residues. Germline values: CDR1 LNHDA, CDR2 SQIVND (reference sequence). With 6 bases removed from V and 1 base from J, the gap between germline ends came to 11 bases. CDR3 residues: CASRLGSGTDTQYF. The CDR3 DNA is TGTGCCAGTAGATTGGGTAGCGGCACAGATACGCAGTATTTT.

The gene calls are TRBV19 and TRBJ2-5, with D possibly matching TRBD2 (6 bases). The CDR3 consists of 14 residues. The germline V gene has CDR1 LNHDA and CDR2 SQIVND (reference sequence). Between the trimmed V and J ends, which lost 8 bases and 0 bases, there was a span of 13 bases. This CDR3 is CASAIAANQETQYF. The CDR3 bases are TGTGCCAGTGCGATAGCGGCAAACCAAGAGACCCAGTACTTC.

The gene calls are TRBV12-5 and TRBJ2-1; the match to TRBD2 covers 10 bases. CDR3 size: 17 residues. J was trimmed by 5 bases and V by 0 bases; bases with no gene match: 7. The germline V gene has CDR1 LGHNT and CDR2 FRNRAP. The CDR3 region is CASGLVLRAGGNNEQFF. The CDR3 coding sequence is TGTGCTAGTGGTTTGGTCCTAAGAGCGGGGGGGAACAATGAGCAGTTCTTC.

This clonotype was seen a few times. V usage is TRBV28 and J usage is TRBJ2-2; no clear D. Per germline, CDR1 MDHEN and CDR2 SYDVKM. This CDR3 has 14 residues. V lost 3 bases and J 7 bases, leaving 12 bases between the germline ends. DNA for the CDR3: TGTGCCAGCAGTTTTCGCCGGCTCGGCGGGGAGCTGTTTTTT. This translates into CASSFRRLGGELFF.

For this clonotype: This may be a read error: a much more frequent sequence differs by one nucleotide. The chain joins TRBV7-2 to TRBJ2-1; the match to TRBD2 covers 8 bases. The CDR3 is 13 residues long. Germline CDR1 reads SGHTA; CDR2 reads FQGNSA. The V gene end was trimmed by 1 base and the J gene end by 8 bases; junction bases not matched to a gene: 1. DNA of the CDR3: TGTGCCAGCAGCTTAGGCGGGGGGTATGAGCAGTTCTTC. Translated, it gives CASSLGGGYEQFF.

This clonotype turned up a few times. J is TRBJ1-5 and V is TRBV6-6, with unresolved D. CDR1 and CDR2 (germline): MNHNY, SVGAGI (reference sequence). Trimming stripped 6 bases from V and 0 bases from J, with 15 bases between. There are 16 residues in the CDR3. CDR3 amino acids: CASSPLVGYSNQPQHF. The CDR3 DNA is TGTGCCAGCAGCCCCTTGGTAGGTTATAGCAATCAGCCCCAGCATTTT.

J is TRBJ2-5 and V is TRBV20-1; 12 bases map to TRBD2. Trimming at V came to 1 base and at J to 2 bases, leaving 5 bases not matched to a gene. The CDR3 contains 16 residues. In germline, CDR1 is DFQATT, CDR2 SNEGSKA (reference sequence). CDR3 nucleotide sequence: TGCAGTGCTAGAGGTACTAGCGGGGGGCCTCAAGAGACCCAGTACTTC. Protein product: CSARGTSGGPQETQYF.

This clonotype was found a few times. The V gene is TRBV12-3 or TRBV12-4, the J gene TRBJ2-7, with 7 bases aligning to TRBD1. The CDR3 consists of 14 residues. V was pared by 3 bases and J by 1 base, with 3 bases of the junction left unmatched. The CDR3 bases are TGTGCCAGCAGTTTCCACAGGGGTTCCTACGAGCAGTACTTC. Encoded protein: CASSFHRGSYEQYF.

This clonotype was picked up a small number of times. The gene calls are TRBV7-2 and TRBJ2-1, with a weak D call TRBD2 (5 bases). The CDR3 runs 13 residues. The germline CDR1 and CDR2 sequences are SGHTA and FQGNSA. Deletions cut 5 bases from V and 7 bases from J, with 12 bases between. The CDR3, as DNA: TGTGCCAGCAGCGAAGCACTAGTGAATGAGCAGTTCTTC. Protein product: CASSEALVNEQFF.

This clonotype was seen only once. The chain carries TRBV6-2 or TRBV6-3 and TRBJ1-1, with a possible D match to TRBD1 (5 bases). With 6 bases removed from V and 10 bases from J, the gap between germline ends came to 18 bases. The CDR3 sequence is 13 residues long. CDR1 MNHEY and CDR2 SVGEGT come from the germline V gene. The CDR3 here is CASSPAGPRGAFF. DNA for the CDR3: TGTGCCAGCAGCCCCGCGGGGCCTCGGGGAGCTTTCTTT.

This clonotype was detected many times. V and J are TRBV7-2 and TRBJ2-1, with D possibly TRBD2 on 6 matching bases. The germline V gene has CDR1 SGHTA and CDR2 FQGNSA. The CDR3 consists of 16 residues. The V end lost 6 bases, the J end lost 2 bases, and 17 bases lay between the germline ends. Here the CDR3 DNA reads TGTGCCAGCAGTTATCAGGAGGGGATCCCCTACAATGAGCAGTTCTTC. This gives the protein CASSYQEGIPYNEQFF.

This chain uses TRBV7-3 with TRBJ2-1; D might be TRBD1 (6 bases). Germline CDR1 and CDR2: SGHTA and FQGTGA. The CDR3 sequence is 17 residues long. V was shortened by 1 base and J by 10 bases, with 23 bases between the two germline ends. The DNA for the CDR3 is TGTGCCAGCAGCTTAATCCCCGCTGGCGTCTTCAGGGGAGAGCAGTTCTTC. Encoded protein: CASSLIPAGVFRGEQFF.

The DNA of the CDR3 is TGTGCCACCAGCAAAGACCAGCGGGGGAACACAGATACGCAGTATTTT. As protein: CATSKDQRGNTDTQYF. This sequence joins TRBV15 and TRBJ2-3; 8 nucleotides match TRBD2. There are 16 residues in the CDR3. Germline V gene sequence: CDR1 LNHNV, CDR2 YYDKDF (reference sequence). V lost 4 bases to trimming and J lost 2 bases; unmatched junction nucleotides: 8.

CDR3 in amino acids: CASSSLGPMGADTQYF. The CDR3 DNA is TGTGCCAGCAGCTCCCTGGGACCTATGGGCGCAGATACGCAGTATTTT. The V call is TRBV7-2, the J call TRBJ2-3, with D possibly being TRBD1 or TRBD2 (5 bases each). Per the germline V gene, CDR1 is SGHTA and CDR2 is FQGNSA. Trimming pared 4 bases from V and 4 bases from J, leaving 18 bases between. This CDR3 is built from 16 residues.

This clonotype came up once. One end of the junction does not line up with germline, which may come from a read error. The chain joins TRBV7-9 to TRBJ1-1; 7 bases align to TRBD1. The CDR3 spans 15 residues. Germline values: CDR1 SEHNR, CDR2 FQNEAQ (reference sequence). The CDR3 DNA follows: TGTGCCATCAGCTTAGGCCAGGGGGGGAATAATGAAGCTTTCTTT. It encodes CAISLGQGGNNEAFF.

This chain connects TRBV2 to TRBJ1-2; D is undetermined. The germline gives CDR1 SNHLY, CDR2 FYNNEI. CDR3 length: 11 residues. As DNA, the CDR3 is TGTGCTACGGGAAGGCAGAGGGGCTACACCTTC. This sequence encodes CATGRQRGYTF.

This clonotype appeared a few times. V is TRBV6-1 and J is TRBJ2-1; the D gene could be TRBD1 or TRBD2 (5 bases each). Germline V CDR1 and CDR2: MNHNS, SASEGT. This CDR3 region has 14 residues. Trimming took off 6 bases at V and 7 bases at J, with 16 bases between the two ends. The chain's CDR3 is CASSDGARGNEQFF. CDR3 in DNA: TGTGCCAGCAGCGATGGGGCCCGAGGGAATGAGCAGTTCTTC.